This record concerns one T cell receptor beta chain sequence. Its antigen is unidentified. Assay used: immunoSEQ multiplex PCR; TCRdb lists only in-frame clones, some missing. Of some 340,000 clones in the sample, about 85% are singletons; the top ten hold roughly 1.2%. The donors were part of the validation cohort, which consisted of approximately 110 subjects and was separate from the first cohort of several hundred subjects. Germline values: CDR1 SGHRS, CDR2 YFSETQ. The V end lost 5 bases, the J end lost 3 bases, and 15 bases lay between the germline ends. The CDR3 runs 15 residues. The sample comes from a study of cytomegalovirus exposure and HLA in healthy donors. The study's findings and limits: Reports described diagnosis of cytomegalovirus status by the classifier as highly specific and sensitive. The study recorded over 150 TCR beta chains that were cytomegalovirus-associated.

V is TRBV5-1 and J is TRBJ2-1; D remains unclear. Material for sequencing was PBMCs. This receptor was taken from a woman in her thirties in good health and CMV-seropositive. The CDR3 bases are TGCGCCAGCAGGTGGGCCCCGTCCTACTACAATGAGCAGTTCTTC. Amino acid sequence: CASRWAPSYYNEQFF.